The rows below give T cell receptor beta chains drawn from one sample of a study of cytomegalovirus exposure and HLA in healthy donors. Some clones are missing from TCRdb's copy, which holds only in-frame ones; the method was immunoSEQ multiplex PCR. Here the sample spans about 190,000 clones, roughly 84% being singletons. What was sequenced was PBMCs. The receptor source for this set is a woman under 30 in good health and CMV-seropositive. The CDR3 runs from the conserved cysteine through the conserved F or W. A D gene is named only where the DNA matches it firmly. Clone size is shown for a subset of rows, as once, few, many or a class of expanded clone.

D gene,V gene,J gene,clone size,CDR3 DNA,CDR3 protein
TRBD2,TRBV25-1,TRBJ2-7,-,TGTGCCAGCAGTGACCGAAGAGCGGGGGGCGCCTACGAGCAGTACTTC,CASSDRRAGGAYEQYF
TRBD2,TRBV10-1,TRBJ2-1,-,TGCGCCAGCAGTGAGACCGGGACTAGAAACAATGAGCAGTTCTTC,CASSETGTRNNEQFF
TRBD1,TRBV4-2,TRBJ2-3,-,TGTGCCAGCAGCACGCGGACAGGGAATATATTGGATACGCAGTATTTT,CASSTRTGNILDTQYF
-,TRBV18,TRBJ2-7,-,-,CASSPPGTADFRGEQYF
-,TRBV19,TRBJ1-1,-,TGTGCCAGTAGTATCCGGAGGGATACTGAAGCTTTCTTT,CASSIRRDTEAFF
TRBD1,TRBV6-1,TRBJ1-6,few,TGTGCCAGCACGGGACAGGGCCTAACTAATTCACCCCTCCACTTT,CASTGQGLTNSPLHF
TRBD1,TRBV13,TRBJ2-2,-,TGTGCCAGCAGCTTAGAAGGGGACAGGGCGGCCGGGGAGCTGTTTTTT,CASSLEGDRAAGELFF
TRBD2,TRBV7-9,TRBJ2-1,-,TGTGCCAGCAGCTCTAGCGGGGAACACTACAATGAGCAGTTCTTC,CASSSSGEHYNEQFF
TRBD2,TRBV5-1,TRBJ2-1,-,TGCGCCAGCGGGCCGGGGGGAGGGGAGGATGAGCAGTTCTTC,CASGPGGGEDEQFF
-,TRBV7-7,TRBJ2-5,-,TGTGCCAGCAGCTCTACAAGGGGGGGAGAGACCCAGTACTTC,CASSSTRGGETQYF
-,TRBV6-6,TRBJ1-3,-,TGTGCCAGCAGTGGGGGGGACTCTGGAAACACCATATATTTT,CASSGGDSGNTIYF
TRBD2,TRBV11-3,TRBJ2-3,-,TGTGCCAGCAGCTTGACTAGCGGGGGGGTTACAGATACGCAGTATTTT,CASSLTSGGVTDTQYF
TRBD2,TRBV5-6,TRBJ2-3,-,TGTGCCAGCAGCTTGTTTCCGGGACTAGCGGACACAGATACGCAGTATTTT,CASSLFPGLADTDTQYF
TRBD2,TRBV27,TRBJ2-1,-,TGTGCCAGCAGTTTAACTAGCGGGGTTCCCTACAATGAGCAGTTCTTC,CASSLTSGVPYNEQFF
TRBD1,TRBV7-8,TRBJ2-3,-,TGTGCCAGCAGCTTAGGACAGGGGGCAGATACGCAGTATTTT,CASSLGQGADTQYF
-,TRBV5-5,TRBJ2-7,few,TGTGCCAGCAGCTTGGACAGGGAATACGAGCAGTACTTC,CASSLDREYEQYF
TRBD1,TRBV27,TRBJ2-1,-,TGTGCCAGCAGTCTCCGGGACAGGGTCATCGATGAGCAGTTCTTC,CASSLRDRVIDEQFF
TRBD1,TRBV6-5,TRBJ1-1,-,TGTGCCAGCAGCTCACCGGACAGGGTAACTGAAGCTTTCTTT,CASSSPDRVTEAFF
-,TRBV29-1,TRBJ2-5,-,TGCAGCGTTGCCCAGAAAATACAAGAGACCCAGTACTTC,CSVAQKIQETQYF
-,TRBV7-9,TRBJ2-1,-,TGTGCCAGCAGCTTAGTGGGGCAGGGCAATGAGCAGTTCTTC,CASSLVGQGNEQFF
-,TRBV7-8,TRBJ2-4,-,TGTGCCAGCAGCTTAGTGTCTTTGGGGAGAGGCAAAAACATTCAGTACTTC,CASSLVSLGRGKNIQYF
-,TRBV14,TRBJ2-2,-,TGTGCCAGCAGCCAAGCGGGTAGAGCTACCGGGGAGCTGTTTTTT,CASSQAGRATGELFF
TRBD1,TRBV11-1,TRBJ2-7,-,TGTGCCAGCAGCTTACCCTCCGTTACAGGGGGCTTTTCCTACGAGCAGTACTTC,CASSLPSVTGGFSYEQYF
-,TRBV4-1,TRBJ1-1,many,TGCGCCAGCAGCCAAGGTCAGATATTTGAAGCTTTCTTT,CASSQGQIFEAFF
-,TRBV18,TRBJ1-1,few,TGTGCCAGCTCACCACCGTCCAGGCACACTGAAGCTTTCTTT,CASSPPSRHTEAFF
-,TRBV6-5,TRBJ1-1,-,TGTGCCAGCAGTTACTACGGTGCGAGGAACACTGAAGCTTTCTTT,CASSYYGARNTEAFF
-,TRBV28,TRBJ1-1,-,TGTGCCAGCAGCCCCCTCATCCCGACAGGACGAGGACCAGCTGAAGCTTTCTTT,CASSPLIPTGRGPAEAFF
TRBD1,TRBV27,TRBJ2-7,-,TGTGCCAGCAGTCCCTACAGGGGGCCCTACGAGCAGTACTTC,CASSPYRGPYEQYF
-,TRBV14,TRBJ2-7,-,TGTGCCAGCAGGACAGGAATCTCCTACGAGCAGTACTTC,CASRTGISYEQYF
TRBD2,TRBV6-5,TRBJ2-3,-,TGTGCCAGCAGTTCCGGACTAGCGGGGGTACCAGATACGCAGTATTTT,CASSSGLAGVPDTQYF
TRBD1,TRBV2,TRBJ1-2,-,TGTGCCAGCAGTGAGGGACAGGTCAACAACTATGGCTACACCTTC,CASSEGQVNNYGYTF
-,TRBV9,TRBJ2-7,-,TGTGCCAGCAGCCCTCGTACGGAGGGCAGCGACGAGCAGTACTTC,CASSPRTEGSDEQYF
-,TRBV11-3,TRBJ2-5,-,TGTGCCAGCAGCCAGTCGTCAGAAGAGACCCAGTACTTC,CASSQSSEETQYF
TRBD1,TRBV9,TRBJ1-2,-,TGTGCCAGCAGCGTAGGTGCCGGGACAGGGATCAGTGGCTACACCTTC,CASSVGAGTGISGYTF
-,TRBV7-8,TRBJ2-7,-,TGTGCCAGCAGCCCCCAAGGGACATCTTACGAGCAGTACTTC,CASSPQGTSYEQYF
-,TRBV6-5,TRBJ1-1,-,TGTGCCAGCAGTTACTCCCCACGAGGAGGAGAGCCAGCTTTCTTT,CASSYSPRGGEPAFF
TRBD2,TRBV7-6,TRBJ2-1,-,TGTGCCAGCAGCTTATCCAGGCCTAGCGGGGATGATGAGCAGTTCTTC,CASSLSRPSGDDEQFF